The 18 T cell receptor beta chains presented below share a single source sample, sequenced in a study of blood T cell repertoires in COVID-19 (dated by TCRdb to 2020 to 2021). The library came from the immunoSEQ multiplex PCR assay. In its TCRdb copy, this immuneACCESS table keeps in-frame sequences only and misses some clones. Where compared with another copy, unresolved V genes explain less than half of these, and the others have no known cause. The table for this sample lists 200,000 to 300,000 clones; about 91% of them were counted only once. The ten largest clonotypes hold approximately 2.5% of the sample. Sequencing was done on a sample of peripheral blood. These TCRs come from a person aged 18 to 35 with COVID-19, enrolled during active disease.

Here the CDR3 reads CVTGTGTDTQYF. DNA of the CDR3: TGCGTTACCGGCACAGGCACAGATACGCAGTATTTT. The chain has TRBV5-1 and TRBJ2-3, with unresolved D. This CDR3 contains 12 residues. CDR1 is SGHRS and CDR2 is YFSETQ in the germline V gene.

This rearrangement joins TRBV29-1 to TRBJ2-1, with D perhaps matching TRBD2 (5 bases). This CDR3 is built from 14 residues. Germline CDR1 reads SQVTM; CDR2 reads ANQGSEA. V was shortened by 3 bases and J by 2 bases, with 11 bases between the two germline ends. The CDR3 nucleotides are TGCAGCGTTGAGGGTTACGGGACCTACAATGAGCAGTTCTTC. Protein: CSVEGYGTYNEQFF.

The chain is built from TRBV18 and TRBJ2-3; D is unclear. The CDR3 runs 15 residues. The germline V gene has CDR1 KGHSH and CDR2 LQKENI. V was clipped by 3 bases and J by 0 bases, with 10 bases between them. CDR3 DNA sequence: TGTGCCAGCTCACCGACACGGTTTAGCACAGATACGCAGTATTTT. It translates to CASSPTRFSTDTQYF.

V and J are TRBV5-6 and TRBJ2-2; D is undetermined. This CDR3 has 14 amino acids. Germline lookup yields CDR1 SGHDT and CDR2 YYEEEE. V shed 1 base and J shed 1 base, with 5 bases lying between them. CDR3 region: CASSLPGNTGELFF. The CDR3 nucleotides are TGTGCCAGCAGCTTGCCGGGGAACACCGGGGAGCTGTTTTTT.

The chain couples TRBV10-3 to TRBJ2-5; 13 bases line up with TRBD2. With 2 bases clipped from V and 4 bases from J, the junction kept 4 bases outside the gene matches. CDR1 and CDR2 from the germline V gene are ENHRY and SYGVKD. The CDR3 contains 16 residues. CDR3 amino acids: CAISEGLAGVGETQYF. In DNA, the CDR3 is TGTGCCATCAGTGAGGGACTAGCGGGAGTAGGAGAGACCCAGTACTTC.

This sequence joins TRBV9 and TRBJ2-2; D uncertain. Germline V gene data show CDR1 as SGDLS and CDR2 as YYNGEE. The length of the CDR3 is 14 residues. The V and J ends lost 6 bases and 6 bases respectively, with 15 bases between them. The CDR3 DNA sequence: TGTGCCAGCACTCCATTTATGCAGTCCGGGGAGCTGTTTTTT. The encoded protein is CASTPFMQSGELFF.

This clone was counted a few times. In DNA, the CDR3 is TGTGCCAGCAGTTCAGGGGCGGGAGGGCGCGAGCAGTACTTC. Protein: CASSSGAGGREQYF. The V call is TRBV27, the J call TRBJ2-7; TRBD2 matches at 9 bases. Germline CDR1 and CDR2: MNHEY and SMNVEV (reference sequence). Trimming at V came to 4 bases and at J to 6 bases, leaving 7 bases not matched to a gene. The CDR3 loop spans 14 amino acids.

Written as DNA, the CDR3 is TGTGCCAGCAGTCCTGACAGTTACTATGGCTACACCTTC. Protein: CASSPDSYYGYTF. This chain connects TRBV12-3 or TRBV12-4 to TRBJ1-2; possible D gene TRBD1, 5 bases. The CDR3 runs to 13 residues. Trimming cost V 5 bases and J 3 bases, with 10 bases left between them.

The J gene is TRBJ2-7, the V gene TRBV2, with TRBD2 matching 8 bases. The germline gives CDR1 SNHLY, CDR2 FYNNEI. This CDR3 comprises 16 residues. V lost 3 bases to trimming and J lost 0 bases; unmatched junction nucleotides: 7. This chain's CDR3 is CASSDIKRGSSYEQYF. The CDR3, as DNA: TGTGCCAGCAGTGACATCAAGCGGGGGAGCTCCTACGAGCAGTACTTC.

This chain uses TRBV27 with TRBJ1-2, with D uncertain. Germline CDR1 is MNHEY and CDR2 is SMNVEV (reference sequence). This CDR3 has 15 amino acids. V gave up 3 bases and J gave up 1 base, with 12 bases separating them. Here the CDR3 reads CASSFIPPGNYGYTF. CDR3 nucleotide sequence: TGTGCCAGCAGTTTTATCCCCCCCGGTAACTATGGCTACACCTTC.

This clone was seen once. This rearrangement joins TRBV30 to TRBJ1-2; D unclear. Germline loops: CDR1 GTSNPN, CDR2 SVGIG (reference sequence). This CDR3 contains 13 residues. Trimming pared 5 bases from V and 0 bases from J, leaving 10 bases between. The CDR3 sequence is CAWFGESNYGYTF. CDR3 sequence (DNA): TGTGCCTGGTTCGGGGAGTCTAACTATGGCTACACCTTC.

This chain joins TRBV24-1 and TRBJ1-2; TRBD1 matches 10 bases. The CDR3 runs 15 residues. Germline lookup yields CDR1 KGHDR and CDR2 SFDVKD. The V and J ends lost 2 bases and 9 bases, in that order; junction bases with no gene match: 8. This chain's CDR3 is CATSDSGTGDQRYTF. Written as DNA, the CDR3 is TGTGCCACCAGTGATTCCGGGACAGGGGATCAGCGCTACACCTTC.

J is TRBJ1-5 and V is TRBV19; D is undetermined. Trimming left V 1 base short and J 6 bases short, with 7 bases between. Germline CDR1 reads LNHDA; CDR2 reads SQIVND (reference sequence). The CDR3 sequence is 13 residues long. The DNA for the CDR3 is TGTGCCAGTAGTATAGGGTACGGTCAGCCCCAGCATTTT. It is translated as CASSIGYGQPQHF.

V usage is TRBV29-1 and J usage is TRBJ2-7; D gene unclear. Between the trimmed V and J ends, which lost 0 bases and 4 bases, there was a span of 7 bases. Germline V gene data show CDR1 as SQVTM and CDR2 as ANQGSEA. The CDR3 consists of 12 residues. The CDR3 region has the DNA TGCAGCGTTGAAGATAAAATTTACGAGCAGTACTTC. It translates to CSVEDKIYEQYF.

J is TRBJ2-3 and V is TRBV27; weak D call: TRBD2 (5 bases). Germline lookup yields CDR1 MNHEY and CDR2 SMNVEV (reference sequence). The length of the CDR3 is 16 residues. Between the trimmed V and J ends, which lost 5 bases and 2 bases, there was a span of 17 bases. The CDR3 nucleotides read TGTGCCAGCAGTCCACTCGTCGGGGTTGCCACAGATACGCAGTATTTT. As protein: CASSPLVGVATDTQYF.

The table lists this clone with a count of one. The same CDR3 arises from other DNA sequences in this sample as well. This rearrangement joins TRBV19 to TRBJ2-7; weak D call: TRBD2 (6 bases). The germline CDR1 and CDR2 sequences are LNHDA and SQIVND (reference sequence). The CDR3 consists of 14 residues. The ends were cut back, 6 bases at V and 0 bases at J, with 12 bases in the middle. The DNA of the CDR3 is TGTGCCAGTAGCCCAACCGGGGGCTCCTACGAGCAGTACTTC. Protein: CASSPTGGSYEQYF.

The chain combines TRBV7-2 with TRBJ2-1; 8 bases match TRBD2. Trimming at V came to 5 bases and at J to 7 bases, leaving 13 bases not matched to a gene. Germline V CDR1 and CDR2: SGHTA, FQGNSA. CDR3 length: 16 residues. The CDR3 DNA follows: TGTGCCAGCAGCGCGGGACTAGAAAAACCTAGGAATGAGCAGTTCTTC. Translating gives CASSAGLEKPRNEQFF.

Turning to this clone: This specimen includes other DNA sequences encoding the same CDR3. V and J are TRBV6-5 and TRBJ1-1; D is possibly TRBD1 (5 bases). The CDR3 is 13 amino acids. V lost 0 bases, J lost 5 bases, and 7 bases lay in between. Germline V lookup: CDR1 MNHEY, CDR2 SVGAGI. The CDR3 reads CASSYSGGTEAFF. CDR3 coding DNA: TGTGCCAGCAGTTACTCTGGGGGGACTGAAGCTTTCTTT.